This T cell receptor beta chain came from a study of T cells in Graves' hyperthyroidism and ophthalmopathy (dated by TCRdb to 2018 to 2020). Study-level background: Peripheral blood samples were taken at initial diagnosis, before any treatment was given. A discovery cohort of fewer than 110 patients, approximately 44 with Graves' ophthalmopathy and about 60 with stable Graves' hyperthyroidism, was used to find distinguishing TCR V-J signatures. Prospective prediction of ophthalmopathy was tested in an independent validation cohort consisting of 18 hyperthyroidism patients and approximately 16 patients who later progressed to ophthalmopathy. The roughly 99 discovery patients were divided at random into training and test sets in a 7:3 ratio. In roughly six Graves' hyperthyroidism patients, the study also compared T-cell repertoires from thyroid tissue with T-cell repertoires from blood. After blood sampling, hyperthyroidism patients were treated with methimazole at a starting dose of 30 mg daily, and ophthalmopathy patients were treated with high-dose intravenous methylprednisolone. The paper describes TCR Vbeta CDR3 sequencing of roughly 130 peripheral blood samples, made up of some 40 ophthalmopathy patients, approximately 73 hyperthyroidism patients and 17 progressor patients.

Findings and caveats that apply to the study as a whole: Most expanded thyroid clonotypes (frequency above 0.001) were also detected in blood, suggesting blood repertoires may reflect thyroid immune responses. In cross-validation, a model built on a 13 V-J signature told ophthalmopathy apart from stable hyperthyroidism with 85% to 90% sensitivity and about 81% specificity, and in testing the same model reached 80%/75%. No statistical method was used to set the sample size in advance, and investigators knew the group allocation. In validation, the model predicted progression to ophthalmopathy with about 71% sensitivity and less than 80% specificity, a median of about 6 months before onset.

A patient counted as having stable Graves' hyperthyroidism if no progression to ophthalmopathy occurred over 18 months of follow-up. The hyperthyroidism patients were between 18 and 65 years old and newly diagnosed, with a disease duration of less than 2 months. Patients with uncontrolled infections, other autoimmune diseases, pregnancy or lactation were excluded. Clinical symptoms, serum thyroxine and TRAb, thyroid ultrasound, and orbital computed tomography formed the basis for the diagnoses. PBMCs were isolated from about 9.1 ml of fresh peripheral blood by Ficoll-Paque density gradient centrifugation. Total RNA was extracted with Trizol reagent, and quality was checked on an Agilent 2100 Bioanalyzer. With respect to this clonotype: Its antigen is unknown. Per-base quality was not reported, and no clone a single base away is much larger than it.

The germline V gene yields WSHSY for CDR1 and SAAADI for CDR2. The CDR3, cysteine through phenylalanine, is 17 amino acids long. Only the CDR3 part of the read is kept: 51 bases, read in frame from the first base. From V the trimming removes 5 bases and from J it removes 9 bases, while the gene matches leave 15 bases of the junction unaccounted for. TCR beta CDR3 regions were amplified from RNA transcripts. For the first round of RT-PCR on the TCR CDR3, the HTBI primer set was used together with the Qiagen OneStep RT-PCR kit. The libraries were constructed in a second round of multiplex PCR and then size-selected and purified. Libraries were sequenced paired-end with 100 bp reads on an Illumina HiSeq2000. In the original analysis: SOAPnuke was used to process the raw data, removing reads that contained adapters or uncalled bases, had a mean Phred below 15, or lacked an exact match to the constant primer or identifier. High-quality paired reads were merged with COPE v1.2.5, and unique nucleotide sequences were defined as clonotypes. MiTCR v1.1 was used to align clonotypes to the IMGT TRBV, TRBD and TRBJ reference segments. The analysis was restricted to V-J combinations with a frequency above 0.0001, which together covered over 99% of the repertoires. A TCS score was defined as the ratio of F50 (clonal expansion) to E x V (chaos), with BLOSUM62-based TCRdist applied between CDR3 peptides within each V-J. Welch's t-statistics and random forest reduced 514 V-J features to under 15, which were used in a naive Bayes classifier (R e1071). TCRdb applied fastp at Q25 and MiXCR to the public reads, then kept only in-frame beta chains. Identical CDR3 protein sequences are pooled into one entry, listed with their most common genes and DNA. The V and J calls were not made by the authors but by TCRdb's processing. Here the sample has about 290,000 distinct CDR3 sequences; around 13% occur a single time. The biggest ten clones account for 6.5% to 10% of the sample.

Recombination connected TRBV10-2 to TRBJ1-6, and TRBD1 matches 8 of the central bases. The origin of this receptor is a woman aged 40 to 50 with Graves' hyperthyroidism. Material: blood. The CDR3: CASSNRDRLTGGSPLHF. DNA sequence: TGCGCCAGCAGTAACCGGGACAGGCTAACCGGGGGTTCACCCCTCCACTTT.